These 15 T cell receptor beta chains were sequenced from one sample in a study of CD8 T cells in Susac syndrome. Random-hexamer reverse transcription was applied to about 0.45 to 1 ug RNA. MiXCR was run by TCRdb on the immunoSEQ multiplex PCR reads, yielding one entry per CDR3 protein. The sample lists 190,000 or so distinct CDR3 sequences; approximately 95% were seen once. Sequencing used CD4+ T cells from PBMCs. Source of these receptors: a human donor with multiple sclerosis.

The rearrangement links TRBV18 to TRBJ1-1, with 8 positions matching TRBD1. This CDR3 is built from 17 residues. The germline V gene has CDR1 KGHSH and CDR2 LQKENI. The junction had 9 bases not matched to a gene; V was cut back by 3 bases and J by 0 bases. The CDR3 nucleotides read TGTGCCAGCTCACCGTGGGCCGGGACAGGCATGAACACTGAAGCTTTCTTT. It is translated as CASSPWAGTGMNTEAFF.

The rearrangement joins TRBV3-1 to TRBJ2-7, with 12 bases lining up with TRBD2. The ends lost 1 base at V and 2 bases at J; junction bases unmatched: 3. In germline, CDR1 is LGHDT, CDR2 YNNKEL (reference sequence). The CDR3 is 16 residues long. The CDR3, as DNA: TGTGCCAGCAGCCAAGGCCTAGCGGGGGGGACCTACGAGCAGTACTTC. It encodes CASSQGLAGGTYEQYF.

V gene TRBV9 combines with J gene TRBJ2-5; TRBD1 might be the D (6 bases). Germline CDR1 reads SGDLS; CDR2 reads YYNGEE. V shed 4 bases and J shed 6 bases, with 19 bases lying between them. CDR3 length equals 15 residues. CDR3 region: CASSPTANRAQTQYF. The CDR3 nucleotides are TGTGCCAGCAGCCCGACCGCTAACAGGGCACAGACCCAGTACTTC. Filled out from reference TRBV9 and TRBJ2-5, the complete variable domain reads DSGVTQTPKHLITATGQRVTLRCSPRSGDLSVYWYQQSLDQGLQFLIQYYNGEERAKGNILERFSAQQFPDLHSELNLSSLELGDSALYFCASSPTANRAQTQYFGPGTRLLVL.

The CDR3, as DNA: TGTGCCAGCAGCTTAGATCAGGTCAATAATTCACCCCTCCACTTT. Its protein is CASSLDQVNNSPLHF. This sequence joins TRBV11-2 and TRBJ1-6; D not certain. Trimming removed 0 bases at V and 5 bases at J, with 8 bases between. The CDR3 spans 15 residues. The germline V gene has CDR1 SGHAT and CDR2 FQNNGV.

The chain has TRBV20-1 and TRBJ2-2; a weak D match, TRBD2 (5 bases). CDR3 size: 12 residues. V was trimmed by 6 bases and J by 11 bases, leaving 16 bases between them. CDR1 is DFQATT, CDR2 SNEGSKA, per germline (reference sequence). The CDR3 region is CSAPGSSGELFF. The CDR3 DNA reads TGCAGTGCCCCGGGGTCATCAGGAGAGCTGTTTTTT.

The chain joins TRBV30 to TRBJ2-3; 7 bases align to TRBD2. V shed 8 bases, J shed 5 bases, and the junction held 7 bases outside the gene matches. The CDR3 covers 12 residues. Germline V lookup: CDR1 GTSNPN, CDR2 SVGIG (reference sequence). The CDR3 is CARVSGGDTQYF. Here the CDR3 DNA reads TGTGCCCGGGTCTCGGGAGGAGATACGCAGTATTTT.

This chain links TRBV9 with TRBJ1-4; D is ambiguous. Trimming removed 4 bases from V and 10 bases from J, with 14 bases in between. CDR1 SGDLS and CDR2 YYNGEE come from the germline V gene. This CDR3 spans 13 amino acids. The chain's CDR3 is CASSPSSRGKLFF. DNA for the CDR3: TGTGCCAGCAGCCCATCTTCACGGGGAAAACTGTTTTTT.

The chain recombines TRBV15 with TRBJ2-1; D gene uncertain. V lost 8 bases and J 6 bases, leaving 14 bases between the germline ends. The CDR3 is made up of 13 amino acids. CDR1 and CDR2 (germline): LNHNV, YYDKDF (reference sequence). CDR3 loop: CATSRQPRNEQFF. The CDR3 DNA is TGTGCCACCTCACGGCAGCCACGCAATGAGCAGTTCTTC.

The gene calls are TRBV20-1 and TRBJ1-4; D unclear. Germline loops: CDR1 DFQATT, CDR2 SNEGSKA (reference sequence). This CDR3 comprises 12 residues. Trimming took off 1 base at V and 10 bases at J, with 10 bases between the two ends. CDR3 region: CSARANLGKLFF. Written as DNA, the CDR3 is TGCAGTGCTAGAGCCAACTTGGGAAAACTGTTTTTT.

V and J are TRBV5-6 and TRBJ2-1; unclear D gene. Trimming took 4 bases from V and 7 from J, leaving 9 bases between them. This CDR3 comprises 12 residues. In germline, CDR1 is SGHDT, CDR2 YYEEEE. The CDR3 protein is CASSRQDNEQFF. CDR3 in DNA: TGTGCCAGCAGCCGTCAGGATAATGAGCAGTTCTTC.

The J gene is TRBJ1-1, the V gene TRBV5-1; 7 nucleotides match TRBD1. Germline V CDR1 and CDR2: SGHRS, YFSETQ. The J segment lost 1 base and the V segment lost 3 bases, leaving 9 bases of the junction unmatched. The CDR3 contains 16 residues. This chain's CDR3 is CASSSLLGQQNTEAFF. The CDR3 DNA reads TGCGCCAGCAGCTCACTACTGGGACAGCAGAACACTGAAGCTTTCTTT.

V and J are TRBV24-1 and TRBJ2-3, with D tentatively TRBD1 (6 bases). The CDR3 extends over 13 amino acids. The V end lost 4 bases, the J end lost 7 bases, and 11 bases lay between the germline ends. Germline-derived CDR1 and CDR2 are KGHDR and SFDVKD. The CDR3 DNA reads as TGTGCCACCAGTGACCCGGGACAAAATACGCAGTATTTT. Amino acids: CATSDPGQNTQYF.

This chain links TRBV15 with TRBJ1-2, with D possibly being TRBD1 (5 bases). The CDR3 has 14 amino acids. The germline V and J ends were trimmed by 4 bases and 4 bases, with 13 bases remaining between them. Per the germline V gene, CDR1 is LNHNV and CDR2 is YYDKDF (reference sequence). The CDR3 DNA is TGTGCCACCAGCATCCAGGCAGGGCCCTATGGCTACACCTTC. It translates to CATSIQAGPYGYTF.

The rearrangement joins TRBV2 to TRBJ2-4; D is unresolved. The germline gives CDR1 SNHLY, CDR2 FYNNEI. The V and J ends lost 4 bases and 8 bases respectively, with 9 bases between them. This CDR3 has 12 amino acids. The CDR3 sequence is CASSGMWDIQYF. The CDR3 region has the DNA TGTGCCAGCAGTGGCATGTGGGACATTCAGTACTTC.

The genes are TRBV23-1 and TRBJ2-7; D not resolved. TRBV23-1 is an open reading frame whose function is uncertain. There are 16 residues in the CDR3. The V and J ends lost 6 bases and 1 base respectively, with 19 bases between them. The CDR3 loop is CASSPFGLVGSYEQYV. In DNA, the CDR3 is TGCGCCAGCAGCCCCTTTGGCCTAGTCGGGTCCTACGAGCAGTACGTC.